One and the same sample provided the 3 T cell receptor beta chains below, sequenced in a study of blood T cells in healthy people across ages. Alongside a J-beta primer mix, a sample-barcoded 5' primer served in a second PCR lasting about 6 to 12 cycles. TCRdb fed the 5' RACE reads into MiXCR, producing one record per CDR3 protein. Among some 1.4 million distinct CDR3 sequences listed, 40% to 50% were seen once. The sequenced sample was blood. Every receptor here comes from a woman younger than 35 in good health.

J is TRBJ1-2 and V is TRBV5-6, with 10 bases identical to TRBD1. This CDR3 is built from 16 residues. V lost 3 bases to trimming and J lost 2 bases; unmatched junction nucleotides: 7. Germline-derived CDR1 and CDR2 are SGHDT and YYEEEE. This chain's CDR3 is CASSYPPGQGNYGYTF. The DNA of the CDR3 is TGTGCCAGCAGCTACCCCCCGGGACAGGGGAACTATGGCTACACCTTC.

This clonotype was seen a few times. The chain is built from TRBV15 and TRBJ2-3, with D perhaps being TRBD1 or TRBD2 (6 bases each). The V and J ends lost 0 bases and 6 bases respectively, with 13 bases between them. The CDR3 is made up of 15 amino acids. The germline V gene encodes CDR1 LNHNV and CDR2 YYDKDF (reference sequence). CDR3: CATSRDSGGLDTQYF. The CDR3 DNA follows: TGTGCCACCAGCAGAGATTCCGGGGGCCTGGATACGCAGTATTTT.

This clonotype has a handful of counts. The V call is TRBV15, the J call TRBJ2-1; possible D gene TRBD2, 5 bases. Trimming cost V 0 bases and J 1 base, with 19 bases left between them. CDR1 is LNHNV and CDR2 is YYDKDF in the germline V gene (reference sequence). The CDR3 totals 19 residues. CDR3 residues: CATSRETLSGVTSYNEQFF. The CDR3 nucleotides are TGTGCCACCAGCAGAGAGACCTTGTCCGGGGTCACTTCCTACAATGAGCAGTTCTTC.